A selection of T cell receptor beta chains follows, all from one sample in a study of vaccination effects on CD4 cells after COVID-19. Sequencing used immunoSEQ multiplex PCR; TCRdb keeps in-frame clones, though not all of them. The sample lists tens of thousands of clones; about three quarters were seen once. Their antigens are not known. This sample comprised CD4+ T cells from PBMCs cultured with HCoV-NL63 spike peptides, obtained before COVID-19 vaccination. Receptors originate from a human donor who had a prior SARS-CoV-2 infection. The CDR3 runs from the conserved cysteine through the conserved F or W. The order of the fields is V gene, J gene, clone size, D gene, CDR3 DNA, CDR3 protein. D genes are given only for firm matches. Some rows mark clone size as missing; the rest say once, few, many or name a class of expanded clone.

TRBV2,TRBJ2-5,-,-,TGTGCCAGCAGTGAAACCCGGGGGCGAGAGACCCAGTACTTC,CASSETRGRETQYF
TRBV6-2/TRBV6-3,TRBJ2-6,-,-,TGTGCCAGCAGTTACGGAGGCGCGGGGGCCAACGTCCTGACTTTC,CASSYGGAGANVLTF
TRBV20-1,TRBJ2-5,-,-,TGCAGTGCTAGTACCTCTTCCAGGGGAGAAGAGACCCAGTACTTC,CSASTSSRGEETQYF
TRBV11-3,TRBJ2-1,-,TRBD2,TGTGCCAGCAGCTTAAGCGGGACTCAGGAGCAGTTCTTC,CASSLSGTQEQFF
TRBV7-3,TRBJ2-7,-,-,TGTGCCAGCAAATGTTTCGGGCAGTACTTC,CASKCFGQYF
TRBV12-5,TRBJ1-6,-,-,TGTGCTAGTGGTTGGACTGCCAATTCACCCCTCCACTTT,CASGWTANSPLHF
TRBV5-5,TRBJ1-1,-,TRBD1,TGTGCCAGCAGCATCGGGACAGCCAGAAATGAAGCTTTCTTT,CASSIGTARNEAFF
TRBV10-1,TRBJ1-5,-,-,TGCGCCAGCATTAAAGGGCGCTCGGATCAGCCCCAGCATTTT,CASIKGRSDQPQHF
TRBV7-9,TRBJ2-4,few,-,TGTGCCAGCAGCTACCCGACCCCGGTCCGAGGCGGCATTCAGTACTTC,CASSYPTPVRGGIQYF
TRBV2,TRBJ2-1,-,TRBD2,TGTGCCAGCAGGGCGCTAGCGGGGTACTCAATTAGAGACAATGAGCAGTTCTTC,CASRALAGYSIRDNEQFF
TRBV11-3,TRBJ2-3,-,TRBD2,TGTGCCAGCAGAGGGGAGGGGACAGATACGCAGTATTTT,CASRGEGTDTQYF
TRBV5-1,TRBJ1-1,-,-,TGCGCCAGCAGCACAGACACGCAAAGATCGGTCACTGAAGCTTTCTTT,CASSTDTQRSVTEAFF
TRBV7-9,TRBJ2-2,-,-,TGTGCCAGCAGCCGGGAGTCCGGGGAGCTGTTTTTT,CASSRESGELFF
TRBV30,TRBJ1-2,-,TRBD1,TGTGCCTGGAGTTGGGGCAGGGGGAGCTATGGCTACACCTTC,CAWSWGRGSYGYTF
TRBV29-1,TRBJ2-5,-,TRBD2,TGCAGCGTTGAATTGGGCGGGGGAGAGACCCAGTACTTC,CSVELGGGETQYF
TRBV5-1,TRBJ2-3,few,-,TGCGCCAGTGGGCGCGGAGACGGCGGCGAGCAGTATTTT,CASGRGDGGEQYF
TRBV3-1/TRBV3-2,TRBJ1-4,-,-,TGTGCCAGCAGTCCAGGATGGGCGAATGAAAAACTGTTTTTT,CASSPGWANEKLFF
TRBV28,TRBJ1-3,-,-,TGTGCCAGCAGTTTCCTTACGGGGACGGGGGGAAACACCATATATTTT,CASSFLTGTGGNTIYF
TRBV18,TRBJ2-7,-,-,TGTGCCAGCTCACCATTACTCCGACAGGGAGGTTACGAGCAGTACTTC,CASSPLLRQGGYEQYF